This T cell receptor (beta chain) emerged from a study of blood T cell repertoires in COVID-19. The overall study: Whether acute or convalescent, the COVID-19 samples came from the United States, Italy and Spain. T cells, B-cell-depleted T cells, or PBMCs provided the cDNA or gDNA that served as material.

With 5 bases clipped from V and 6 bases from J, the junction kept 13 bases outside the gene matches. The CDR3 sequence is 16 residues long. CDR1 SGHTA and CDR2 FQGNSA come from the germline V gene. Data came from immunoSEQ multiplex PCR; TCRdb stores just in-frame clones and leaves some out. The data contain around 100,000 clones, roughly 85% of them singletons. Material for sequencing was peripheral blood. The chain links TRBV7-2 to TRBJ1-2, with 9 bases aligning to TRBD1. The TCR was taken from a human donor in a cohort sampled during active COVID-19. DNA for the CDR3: TGTGCCAGCAGCCCTGATTTGGGACAGGGCGAGAATGGCTACACCTTC. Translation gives CASSPDLGQGENGYTF. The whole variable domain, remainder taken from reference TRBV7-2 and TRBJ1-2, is GAGVSQSPSNKVTEKGKDVELRCDPISGHTALYWYRQSLGQGLEFLIYFQGNSAPDKSGLPSDRFSAERTGGSVSTLTIQRTQQEDSAVYLCASSPDLGQGENGYTFGSGTRLTVV.